The clone carrying this T cell receptor (beta chain) was seen ten or more times. Germline assignment: CDR1 SGHTA and CDR2 FQGNSA. This CDR3 region has 17 residues. Trimming took 1 base from V and 4 from J; bases not matched to a gene: 7. This record comes from a study of cytomegalovirus exposure and HLA in healthy donors. Researchers ran the PCR with 60 Vbeta and 13 Jbeta primers. Only in-frame clones appear in the TCRdb table, and some are missing; sequencing was by immunoSEQ multiplex PCR. The sample contains under 150,000 clones, around 75% of which appear only once. The rearrangement joins TRBV7-2 to TRBJ1-3, with TRBD1 matching 10 bases. Sequences were obtained from PBMCs. This TCR derives from a man aged 30 to 39 in good health and CMV-seronegative. The CDR3 sequence is CASSLGGQGLGGNTIYF. The CDR3 DNA reads TGTGCCAGCAGCTTAGGGGGACAGGGGTTGGGGGGAAACACCATATATTTT.